This T cell receptor (beta chain) appears in the sequencing data of a study of vaccination and CD4 T cells after COVID-19 (dated by TCRdb to 2021 to 2024). General notes on the study: Convalescent patients had a positive SARS-CoV-2 result on nasal swab PCR, and of these patients, some 10 had mild disease and one had severe disease. The convalescent cohort included six males and four females, with two Hispanic individuals, seven Caucasians, two Asians and one multiracial person. Two doses of either the Pfizer-BioNTech BNT162b2 vaccine (n=8) or the Moderna mRNA-1273 vaccine (n=2) were administered to participants. Post-COVID blood samples from convalescent patients were collected a median of around 100 days after diagnosis, with a range of roughly 35 to 180 days. The time from the second vaccine dose to post-vaccine blood sampling had a median of around 72 days and ranged from about 12 to 250 days. For stimulating the cultures, overlapping spike peptide pools were used, derived from SARS-CoV-2 as well as from the common cold coronaviruses HCoV-NL63, HCoV-OC43 and HCoV-229E. Control cultures received a CEFX viral epitope pool as the positive control, an HIV-1 Nef peptide pool as the negative control, or no peptide. In about 11 COVID-19 convalescent patients and several infection-naive healthy vaccine recipients, the spike-specific CD4+ TCR repertoire before mRNA vaccination was compared with the repertoire after mRNA vaccination. Study-level results and caveats: Although the median number of SARS-CoV-2-reactive clonotypes went up from 21 after infection to some 38 after vaccination, the increase was not significant. Nearly all vaccine-specific clones in convalescent patients (304 of 307) were mono-reactive for SARS-CoV-2 spike rather than cross-reactive with common cold coronaviruses. Relatively few convalescent patients were included in the study, and early timepoints after natural infection were not analyzed. In convalescent patients, a median around 90% of post-vaccine SARS-CoV-2-reactive clones were detected only after vaccination, and vaccine-specific priming was suggested by this finding.

This clonotype has more than one count but fewer than ten. It lacks a known antigen. Base qualities were left out, and no much larger clone turns up one base away. Reading the label with the study, this specimen's treatment or condition is: approximately 9-day PBMC culture with coronavirus spike peptide pools or control peptides (ViraFEST assay). The ViraFEST assay was used in the study, in which antigen-specific T cells were expanded with peptide pools and expanded clonotypes were subsequently identified by TCR sequencing. The positive SARS-CoV-2 PCR tests of the convalescent patients were dated from March to December 2020, before the Alpha, Beta and Delta variants emerged in the United States. PBMCs were cultured at roughly 1.9 million per well in IMDM supplemented with approximately 4.7% human AB serum and approximately 10 IU/ml IL-2, with around 10 ug/ml peptide pools added. Half of the culture medium was replaced with fresh IL-2-containing medium on days 3 and 7. CD4+ T cells were isolated after 10 days of culture through negative selection using the EasySep CD4+ T cell isolation kit. Ficoll-Paque Plus gradient centrifugation was used to isolate PBMCs from whole blood, and the isolated PBMCs were then either used fresh or cryopreserved at -140C. Each culture condition was generally run in triplicate wells.

The method behind the library was PCR. DNA from cultured CD4+ T cells was subjected to TCR sequencing with the Oncomine TCR Beta short-read assay at the Johns Hopkins FTIC core. The QIAamp micro DNA kit was used to extract genomic DNA from the cultured CD4+ T cells. Oncomine TCR Beta libraries from cultured CD4+ T cells were pooled using unique dual indexes and sequenced on an Illumina iSeq 100. The authors' pipeline ran thus. Non-productive sequences were removed, and CDR3s not starting with C, not ending with F or W, or shorter than 7 amino acids were discarded. Antigen-specific clonotypes were identified using the MANAFEST web application through comparison of peptide-stimulated wells with reference and other culture wells. Positive clones required FDR below 0.05, an odds ratio above 5, and productive frequency above 0.1% in at least two of three replicate wells. A clonotype was classed as cross-reactive if the clonotype showed significant expansion both in SARS-CoV-2 spike wells and in at least one common cold coronavirus spike condition. CDR3 homology was assessed with Levenshtein distances (stringdist) and unrooted phylogenetic trees (ape) in R version 3.6.1. TCRdb passed the public sequencing reads through fastp at Q25 and MiXCR, retaining productive beta sequences. Entries are consolidated by CDR3 protein sequence, retaining the most common genes and DNA. TCRdb's processing, not the authors', yielded these V and J calls. Counted in this sample were tens of thousands of distinct CDR3 sequences; under 65% of them appeared once. The top ten clones comprise about 3% of the sample.

CDR1 and CDR2 were assigned from the germline V gene as MNHNS and SASEGT. There are 12 amino acids in the CDR3, from cysteine to phenylalanine inclusive. Left in the record is the CDR3 DNA by itself, 36 bases read in frame from the first base. Trimming takes 3 bases from V and 8 bases from J, and the germline ends sit 10 bases apart. Recombination linked TRBV6-1 to TRBJ1-2; no D gene can be assigned with confidence. The sample taken for sequencing was CD4+ T cells from blood, cultured in vitro. The receptor comes from a human donor who had recovered from COVID-19. For the CDR3, the sequence is CASSDATQGYTF. The DNA is TGTGCCAGCAGTGACGCAACACAGGGCTACACCTTC.